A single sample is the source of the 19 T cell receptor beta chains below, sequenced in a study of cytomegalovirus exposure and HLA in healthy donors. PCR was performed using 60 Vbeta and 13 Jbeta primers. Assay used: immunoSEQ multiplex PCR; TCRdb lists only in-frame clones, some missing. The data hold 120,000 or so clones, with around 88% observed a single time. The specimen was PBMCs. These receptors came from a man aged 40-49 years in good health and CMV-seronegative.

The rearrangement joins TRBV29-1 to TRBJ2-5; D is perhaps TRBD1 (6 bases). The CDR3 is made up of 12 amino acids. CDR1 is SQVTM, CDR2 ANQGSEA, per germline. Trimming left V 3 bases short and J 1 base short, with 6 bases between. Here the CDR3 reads CSVDRGQETQYF. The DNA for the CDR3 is TGCAGCGTTGACAGGGGCCAAGAGACCCAGTACTTC.

CDR3: CASSQADRGNQPQHF. The DNA for the CDR3 is TGCGCCAGCAGCCAAGCGGACAGGGGGAATCAGCCCCAGCATTTT. The chain carries TRBV4-1 and TRBJ1-5, with TRBD1 matching 10 bases. The ends lost 1 base at V and 4 bases at J; junction bases unmatched: 1. The V gene's germline CDR1 is MGHRA and CDR2 YSYEKL. This CDR3 has 15 residues.

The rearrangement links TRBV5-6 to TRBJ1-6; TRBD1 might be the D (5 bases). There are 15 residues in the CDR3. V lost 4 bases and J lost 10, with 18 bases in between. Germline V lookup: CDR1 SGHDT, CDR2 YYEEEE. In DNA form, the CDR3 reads TGTGCCAGCAGCCCCCAGAAGCGGGGCTCGTCACCCCTCCACTTT. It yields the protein CASSPQKRGSSPLHF.

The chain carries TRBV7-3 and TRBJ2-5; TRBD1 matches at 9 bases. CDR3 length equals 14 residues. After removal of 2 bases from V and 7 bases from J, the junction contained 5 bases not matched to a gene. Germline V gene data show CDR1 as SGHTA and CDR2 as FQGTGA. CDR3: CASSLGTGSGTQYF. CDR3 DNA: TGTGCCAGCAGCTTAGGGACAGGGTCCGGGACCCAGTACTTC.

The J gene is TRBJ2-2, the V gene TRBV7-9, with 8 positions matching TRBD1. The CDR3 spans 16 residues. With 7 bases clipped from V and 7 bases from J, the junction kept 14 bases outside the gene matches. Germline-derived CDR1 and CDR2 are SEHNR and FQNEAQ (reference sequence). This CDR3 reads CASTTSGTGNYGELFF. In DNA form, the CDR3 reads TGTGCCAGCACCACCTCGGGGACAGGCAATTACGGGGAGCTGTTTTTT.

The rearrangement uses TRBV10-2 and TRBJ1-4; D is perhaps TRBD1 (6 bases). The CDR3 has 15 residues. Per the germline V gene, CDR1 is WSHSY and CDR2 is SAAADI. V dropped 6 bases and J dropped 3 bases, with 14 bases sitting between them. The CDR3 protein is CASSWGGASNEKLFF. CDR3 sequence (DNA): TGCGCCAGCAGCTGGGGGGGCGCGTCTAATGAAAAACTGTTTTTT.

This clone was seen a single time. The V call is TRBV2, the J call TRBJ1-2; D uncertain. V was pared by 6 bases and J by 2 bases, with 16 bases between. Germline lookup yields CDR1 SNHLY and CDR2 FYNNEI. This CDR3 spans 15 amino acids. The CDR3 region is CASRREVLKNYGYTF. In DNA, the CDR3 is TGTGCCAGCAGGAGGGAAGTACTAAAAAACTATGGCTACACCTTC.

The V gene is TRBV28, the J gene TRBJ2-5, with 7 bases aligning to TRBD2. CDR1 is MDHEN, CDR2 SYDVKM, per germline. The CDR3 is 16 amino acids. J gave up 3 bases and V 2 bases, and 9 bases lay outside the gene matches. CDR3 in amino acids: CASSLSRGVTEETQYF. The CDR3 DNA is TGTGCCAGCAGTTTAAGCCGGGGGGTAACGGAAGAGACCCAGTACTTC.

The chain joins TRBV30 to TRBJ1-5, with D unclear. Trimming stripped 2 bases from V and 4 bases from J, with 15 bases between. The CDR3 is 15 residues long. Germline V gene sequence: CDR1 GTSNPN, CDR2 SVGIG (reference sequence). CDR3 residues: CAWSYYGSHNQPQHF. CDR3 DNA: TGTGCCTGGAGTTACTACGGTTCGCATAATCAGCCCCAGCATTTT.

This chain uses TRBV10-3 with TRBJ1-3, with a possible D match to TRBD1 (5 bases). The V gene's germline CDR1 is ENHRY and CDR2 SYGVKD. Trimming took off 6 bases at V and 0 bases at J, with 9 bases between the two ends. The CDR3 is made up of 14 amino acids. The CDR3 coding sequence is TGTGCCATCAGCTCGACAGACTCTGGAAACACCATATATTTT. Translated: CAISSTDSGNTIYF.

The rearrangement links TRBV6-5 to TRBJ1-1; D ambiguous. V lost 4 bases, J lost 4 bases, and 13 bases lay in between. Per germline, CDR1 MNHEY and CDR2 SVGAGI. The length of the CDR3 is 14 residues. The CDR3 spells CASSLRGVITEAFF. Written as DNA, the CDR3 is TGTGCCAGCAGTTTGCGGGGAGTCATCACTGAAGCTTTCTTT.

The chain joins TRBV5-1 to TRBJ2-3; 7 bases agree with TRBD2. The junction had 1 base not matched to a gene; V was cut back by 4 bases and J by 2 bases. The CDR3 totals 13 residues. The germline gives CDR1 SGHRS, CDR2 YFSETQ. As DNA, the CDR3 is TGCGCCAGCAGCCAGCGGGACACAGATACGCAGTATTTT. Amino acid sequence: CASSQRDTDTQYF.

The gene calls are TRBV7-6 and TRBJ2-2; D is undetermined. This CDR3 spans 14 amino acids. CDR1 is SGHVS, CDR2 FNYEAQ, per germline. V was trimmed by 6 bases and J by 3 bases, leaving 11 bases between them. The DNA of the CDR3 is TGTGCCAGCAGGACCGACACATACACCGGGGAGCTGTTTTTT. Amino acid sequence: CASRTDTYTGELFF.

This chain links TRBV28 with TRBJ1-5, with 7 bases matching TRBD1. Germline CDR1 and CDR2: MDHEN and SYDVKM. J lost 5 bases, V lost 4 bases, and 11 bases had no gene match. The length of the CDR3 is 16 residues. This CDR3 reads CASSSPGTATYQPQHF. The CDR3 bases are TGTGCCAGCAGTTCCCCCGGGACAGCAACTTATCAGCCCCAGCATTTT.

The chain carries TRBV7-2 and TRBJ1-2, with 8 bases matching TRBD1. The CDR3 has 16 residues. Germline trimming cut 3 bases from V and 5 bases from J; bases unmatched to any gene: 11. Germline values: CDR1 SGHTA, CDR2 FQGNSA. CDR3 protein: CASSLNLGQDSYGYTF. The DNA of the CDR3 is TGTGCCAGCAGCTTGAACCTGGGACAGGATTCTTATGGCTACACCTTC.

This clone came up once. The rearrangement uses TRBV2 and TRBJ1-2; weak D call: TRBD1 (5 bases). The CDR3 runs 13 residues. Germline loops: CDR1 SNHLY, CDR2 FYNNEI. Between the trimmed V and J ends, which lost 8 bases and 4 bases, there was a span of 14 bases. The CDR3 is CASLPRGLYGYTF. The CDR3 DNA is TGTGCCAGCCTTCCCCGGGGACTCTATGGCTACACCTTC.

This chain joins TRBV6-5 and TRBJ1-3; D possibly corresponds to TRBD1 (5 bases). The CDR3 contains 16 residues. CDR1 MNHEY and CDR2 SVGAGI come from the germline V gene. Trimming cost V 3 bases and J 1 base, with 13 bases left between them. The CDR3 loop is CASSYRMGGSGNTIYF. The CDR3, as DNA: TGTGCCAGCAGTTATAGGATGGGGGGTTCTGGAAACACCATATATTTT.

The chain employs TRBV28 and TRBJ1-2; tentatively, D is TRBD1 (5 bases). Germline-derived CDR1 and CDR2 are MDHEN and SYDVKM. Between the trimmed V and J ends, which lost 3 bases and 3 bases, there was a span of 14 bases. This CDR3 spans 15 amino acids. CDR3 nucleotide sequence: TGTGCCAGCAGTTTGGGCATAACAGGTTACTATGGCTACACCTTC. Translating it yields CASSLGITGYYGYTF.

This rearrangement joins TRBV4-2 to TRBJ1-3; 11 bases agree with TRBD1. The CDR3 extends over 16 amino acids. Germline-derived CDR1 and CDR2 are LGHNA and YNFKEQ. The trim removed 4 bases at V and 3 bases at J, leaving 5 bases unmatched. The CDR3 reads CASSPGGTGGGNTIYF. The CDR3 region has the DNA TGTGCCAGCAGCCCCGGTGGGACAGGGGGTGGAAACACCATATATTTT.